The sequence of this T cell receptor beta chain was determined in a study of blood T cell repertoires in COVID-19. Study details: Acute and convalescent COVID-19 specimens originated in the United States, Italy and Spain. PBMCs, B-cell-depleted T cells, or T cells provided the cDNA or gDNA that made up the material.

The authors' processing: Amplification of reference gene primers was used by the study to estimate nucleated cell counts. Method: immunoSEQ multiplex PCR; TCRdb's copy keeps in-frame clones and lacks some. V, J and clone size reflect that table, while D and trimming were determined from the DNA. The data show a few hundred thousand clones, less than 85% seen once. The CDR3 is made up of 16 amino acids. Germline V gene sequence: CDR1 SGDLS, CDR2 YYNGEE. V lost 3 bases, J lost 3 bases, and 8 bases stayed unmatched. The clonotype originates from a woman between 65 and 79 years old with acute or convalescent COVID-19. The gene calls are TRBV9 and TRBJ2-2, with 7 bases aligning to TRBD1. Material: peripheral blood. CDR3 coding DNA: TGTGCCAGCAGCGCTCTGACAGGGTTGCACACCGGGGAGCTGTTTTTT. Its translation: CASSALTGLHTGELFF.